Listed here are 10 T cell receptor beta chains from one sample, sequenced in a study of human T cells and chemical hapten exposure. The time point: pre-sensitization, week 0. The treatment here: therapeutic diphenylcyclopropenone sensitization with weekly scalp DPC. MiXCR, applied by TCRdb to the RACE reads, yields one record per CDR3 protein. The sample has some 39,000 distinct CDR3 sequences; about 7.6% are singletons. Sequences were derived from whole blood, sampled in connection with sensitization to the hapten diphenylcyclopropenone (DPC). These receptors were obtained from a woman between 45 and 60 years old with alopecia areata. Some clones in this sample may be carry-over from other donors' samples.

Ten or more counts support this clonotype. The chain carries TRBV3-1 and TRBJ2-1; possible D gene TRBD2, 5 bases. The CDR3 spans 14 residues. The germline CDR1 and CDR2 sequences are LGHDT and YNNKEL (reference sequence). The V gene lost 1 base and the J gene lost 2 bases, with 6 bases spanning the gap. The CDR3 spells CASSQGGPYNEQFF. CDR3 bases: TGTGCCAGCAGCCAAGGAGGGCCCTACAATGAGCAGTTCTTC.

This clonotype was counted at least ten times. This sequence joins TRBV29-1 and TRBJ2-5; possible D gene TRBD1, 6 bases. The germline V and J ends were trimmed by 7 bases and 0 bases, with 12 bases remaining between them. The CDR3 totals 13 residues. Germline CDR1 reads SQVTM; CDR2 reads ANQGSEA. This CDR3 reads CSGDRPDQETQYF. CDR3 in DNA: TGCAGCGGCGACAGGCCCGACCAAGAGACCCAGTACTTC.

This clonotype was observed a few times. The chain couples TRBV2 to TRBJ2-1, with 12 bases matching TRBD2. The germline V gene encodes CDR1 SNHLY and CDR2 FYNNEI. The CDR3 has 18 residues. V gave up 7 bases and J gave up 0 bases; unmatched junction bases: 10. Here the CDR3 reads CASKGLAGFGDSYNEQFF. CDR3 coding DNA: TGTGCCAGCAAGGGACTAGCGGGCTTTGGAGACTCCTACAATGAGCAGTTCTTC.

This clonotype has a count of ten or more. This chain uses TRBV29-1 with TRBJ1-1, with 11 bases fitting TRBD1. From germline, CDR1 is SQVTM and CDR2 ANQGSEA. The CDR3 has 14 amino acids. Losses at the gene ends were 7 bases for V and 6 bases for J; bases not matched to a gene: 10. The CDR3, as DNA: TGCAGCGCCGCCAGGACAGGGGGCATCGCTGAAGCTTTCTTT. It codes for CSAARTGGIAEAFF.

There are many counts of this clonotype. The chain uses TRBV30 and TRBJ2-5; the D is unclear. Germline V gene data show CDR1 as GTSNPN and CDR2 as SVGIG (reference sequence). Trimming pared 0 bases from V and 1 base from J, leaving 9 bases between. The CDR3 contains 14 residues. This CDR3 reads CAWSVFVGQETQYF. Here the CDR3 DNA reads TGTGCCTGGAGTGTATTTGTCGGCCAAGAGACCCAGTACTTC.

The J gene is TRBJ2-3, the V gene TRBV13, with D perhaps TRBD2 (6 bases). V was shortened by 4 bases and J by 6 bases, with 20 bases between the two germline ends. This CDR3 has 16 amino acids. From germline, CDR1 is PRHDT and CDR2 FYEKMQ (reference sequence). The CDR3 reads CASSYRRAPGADTQYF. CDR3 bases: TGTGCCAGCAGCTACCGGAGGGCTCCGGGAGCTGATACGCAGTATTTT.

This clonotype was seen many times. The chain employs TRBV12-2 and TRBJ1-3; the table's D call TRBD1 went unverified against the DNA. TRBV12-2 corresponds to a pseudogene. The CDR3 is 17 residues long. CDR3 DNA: TGTGCAAGTCGCTTACCGGACCGTGTAGACAGTGGAAACACCATATATTTT. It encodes CASRLPDRVDSGNTIYF.

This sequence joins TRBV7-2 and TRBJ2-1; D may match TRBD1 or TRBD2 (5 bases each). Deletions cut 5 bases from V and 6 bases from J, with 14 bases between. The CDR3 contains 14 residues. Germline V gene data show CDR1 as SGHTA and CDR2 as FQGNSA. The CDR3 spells CASSARDRLNEQFF. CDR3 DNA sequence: TGTGCCAGCAGCGCCCGGGACCGACTCAATGAGCAGTTCTTC.

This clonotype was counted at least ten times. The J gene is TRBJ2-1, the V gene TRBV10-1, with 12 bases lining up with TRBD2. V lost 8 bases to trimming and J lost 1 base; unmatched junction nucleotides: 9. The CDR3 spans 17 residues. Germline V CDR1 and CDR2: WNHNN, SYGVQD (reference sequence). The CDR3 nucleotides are TGCGCCAGCCCGACTAGCGGGAGTAATACGTCCTACAATGAGCAGTTCTTC. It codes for CASPTSGSNTSYNEQFF.

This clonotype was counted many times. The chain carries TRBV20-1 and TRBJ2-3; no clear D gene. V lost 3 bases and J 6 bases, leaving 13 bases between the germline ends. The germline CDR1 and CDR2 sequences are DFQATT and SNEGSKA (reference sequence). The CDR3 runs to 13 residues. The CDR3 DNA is TGCAGTGCTAGTTTCCCGGCCACCGATACGCAGTATTTT. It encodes CSASFPATDTQYF.